Shown below are 3 T cell receptor beta chains from a single sample sequenced in a study of cytomegalovirus exposure and HLA in healthy donors. In the PCR, 60 Vbeta and 13 Jbeta primers were used. Data came from immunoSEQ multiplex PCR; TCRdb stores just in-frame clones and leaves some out. The data show roughly 250,000 clones, almost 85% seen once. Sequenced material: PBMCs. All receptors derive from a woman between 35 and 50 years old in good health and CMV-seropositive.

Note on this clone: A read error may account for a junction end that differs from germline. CDR3 amino acids: CASSRLAGENEQFF. The CDR3 region has the DNA TGTGCTAGCAGCCGACTAGCGGGAGAGAATGAGCAGTTCTTC. The V and J genes are TRBV7-7 and TRBJ2-1; 12 bases agree with TRBD2. From germline, CDR1 is SSHAT and CDR2 FNYEAQ (reference sequence). The CDR3 consists of 14 residues.

The CDR3 bases are TGTGCCAGCAGCACCGACAGGCGGTACGAGCAGTACTTC. It codes for CASSTDRRYEQYF. The chain has TRBV13 and TRBJ2-7; TRBD1 is a possible D gene (6 bases). Germline CDR1 reads PRHDT; CDR2 reads FYEKMQ (reference sequence). The V end was cut by 5 bases, the J end by 4 bases, with 12 bases between. This CDR3 region has 13 residues.

The rearrangement uses TRBV6-1 and TRBJ2-3; TRBD2 matches at 11 bases. CDR3 length equals 14 residues. The V segment lost 8 bases and the J segment 4 bases; nucleotides outside the gene matches: 5. Germline V gives CDR1 MNHNS, CDR2 SASEGT. The CDR3 spells CASVLAGGPDTQYF. The CDR3 bases are TGTGCCAGCGTCCTAGCGGGAGGCCCAGATACGCAGTATTTT.